A single sample gave rise to the 7 T cell receptor beta chains below, sequenced in a study of T cell responses to AZD1222 COVID-19 vaccine. The data were produced by immunoSEQ multiplex PCR, yet TCRdb's version contains in-frame clones alone and is incomplete. The sample has over 85,000 clones, about 90% seen once. The specimen comprised peripheral blood, sampled 28 days after the second AZD1222 dose. The receptors were sampled from an adult who received the AZD1222 COVID-19 vaccine.

The chain carries TRBV6-5 and TRBJ2-7, with 8 bases lining up with TRBD1. J lost 11 bases, V lost 4 bases, and 7 bases had no gene match. Germline V gene data show CDR1 as MNHEY and CDR2 as SVGAGI. There are 12 residues in the CDR3. The CDR3, as DNA: TGTGCCAGCAGTTCAAGACAGGGGCTAAAGTACTTC. This gives the protein CASSSRQGLKYF.

The chain links TRBV5-1 to TRBJ2-3; 14 nucleotides match TRBD2. The CDR3 sequence is 16 residues long. J lost 1 base, V lost 5 bases, and 3 bases had no gene match. Germline assignment: CDR1 SGHRS and CDR2 YFSETQ. This chain's CDR3 is CASRTGLAGGTDTQYF. The CDR3 DNA reads TGCGCCAGCAGAACGGGACTAGCGGGGGGCACAGATACGCAGTATTTT.

This CDR3 reads CASSSGGYTGELFF. CDR3 DNA: TGTGCCAGCAGCTCAGGGGGCTACACCGGGGAGCTGTTTTTT. The chain uses TRBV7-9 and TRBJ2-2; 8 bases line up with TRBD1. The length of the CDR3 is 14 residues. The J segment lost 3 bases and the V segment lost 4 bases, leaving 1 base of the junction unmatched. Germline CDR1 reads SEHNR; CDR2 reads FQNEAQ (reference sequence).

V and J are TRBV5-1 and TRBJ2-5, with 7 bases identical to TRBD1. V shed 4 bases, J shed 5 bases, and the junction held 5 bases outside the gene matches. The CDR3 loop spans 13 amino acids. Germline CDR1 SGHRS, CDR2 YFSETQ. CDR3 nucleotides: TGCGCCAGCAGCCCCTCGACAGGGGAGACCCAGTACTTC. Its translation: CASSPSTGETQYF.

This chain connects TRBV5-1 to TRBJ2-3, with TRBD2 identical over 8 bases. Germline V CDR1 and CDR2: SGHRS, YFSETQ. This CDR3 spans 17 amino acids. Unmatched junction bases numbered 13, after V lost 2 bases and J lost 5 bases. CDR3 in amino acids: CASSFFLGAGEGDTQYF. CDR3 coding DNA: TGCGCCAGCAGCTTTTTTTTGGGAGCGGGAGAGGGAGATACGCAGTATTTT.

There are a few counts of this clone. J is TRBJ1-1 and V is TRBV6-5; D call uncertain. V lost 5 bases to trimming and J lost 4 bases, with 17 bases between them. The CDR3 spans 15 residues. CDR1 MNHEY and CDR2 SVGAGI come from the germline V gene. In DNA form, the CDR3 reads TGTGCCAGCAGTACGTTGTGGGGTCGGTTCACTGAAGCTTTCTTT. It specifies CASSTLWGRFTEAFF.

The chain carries TRBV28 and TRBJ2-7, with 7 nucleotides matching TRBD2. With 6 bases clipped from V and 0 bases from J, the junction kept 8 bases outside the gene matches. The CDR3 has 15 amino acids. Per the germline V gene, CDR1 is MDHEN and CDR2 is SYDVKM. CDR3 nucleotide sequence: TGTGCCAGCAGCTCGGGGGGAGGGTCCTCCTACGAGCAGTACTTC. It specifies CASSSGGGSSYEQYF.